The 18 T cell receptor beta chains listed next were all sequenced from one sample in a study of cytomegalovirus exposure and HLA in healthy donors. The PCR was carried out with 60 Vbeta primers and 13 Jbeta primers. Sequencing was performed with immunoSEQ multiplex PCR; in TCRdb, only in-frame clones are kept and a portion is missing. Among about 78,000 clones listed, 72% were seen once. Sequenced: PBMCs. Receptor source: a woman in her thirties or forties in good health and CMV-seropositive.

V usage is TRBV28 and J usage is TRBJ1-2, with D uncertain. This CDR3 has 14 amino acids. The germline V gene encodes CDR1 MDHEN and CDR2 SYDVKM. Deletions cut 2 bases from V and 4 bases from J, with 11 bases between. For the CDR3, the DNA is TGTGCCAGCAGTTTAGGGCAGAAGTCCTATGGCTACACCTTC. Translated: CASSLGQKSYGYTF.

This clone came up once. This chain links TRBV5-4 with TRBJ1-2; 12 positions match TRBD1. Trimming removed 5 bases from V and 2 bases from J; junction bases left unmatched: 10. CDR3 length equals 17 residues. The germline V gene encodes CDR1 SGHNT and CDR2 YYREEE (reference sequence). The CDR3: CASRSGTGGAKNYGYTF. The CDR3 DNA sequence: TGTGCCAGCAGATCCGGGACAGGGGGCGCCAAGAACTATGGCTACACCTTC.

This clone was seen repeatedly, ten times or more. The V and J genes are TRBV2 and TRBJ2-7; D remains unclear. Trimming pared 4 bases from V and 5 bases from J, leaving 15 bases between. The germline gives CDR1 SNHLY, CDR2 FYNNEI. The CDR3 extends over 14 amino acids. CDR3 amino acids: CASSAGRAVDEQYF. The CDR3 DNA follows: TGTGCCAGCAGTGCTGGCCGCGCGGTGGACGAGCAGTACTTC.

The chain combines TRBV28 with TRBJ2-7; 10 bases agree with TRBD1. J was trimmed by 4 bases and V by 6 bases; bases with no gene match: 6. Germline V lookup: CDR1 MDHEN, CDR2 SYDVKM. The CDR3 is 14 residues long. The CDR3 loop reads CASRPGQGIYEQYF. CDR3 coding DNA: TGTGCCAGCAGACCGGGACAGGGGATTTACGAGCAGTACTTC.

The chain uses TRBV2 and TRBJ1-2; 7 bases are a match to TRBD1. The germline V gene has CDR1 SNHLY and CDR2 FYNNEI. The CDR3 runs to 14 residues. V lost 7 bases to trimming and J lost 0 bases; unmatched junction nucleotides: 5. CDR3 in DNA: TGTGCCAGCAACGCACAGGGGCCTAACTATGGCTACACCTTC. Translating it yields CASNAQGPNYGYTF.

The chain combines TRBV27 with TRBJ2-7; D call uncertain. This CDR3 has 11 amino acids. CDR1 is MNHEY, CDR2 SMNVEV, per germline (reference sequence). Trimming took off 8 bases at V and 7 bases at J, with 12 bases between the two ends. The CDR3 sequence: CASPVLREQYF. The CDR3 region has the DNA TGTGCCAGCCCGGTCTTGCGGGAGCAGTACTTC.

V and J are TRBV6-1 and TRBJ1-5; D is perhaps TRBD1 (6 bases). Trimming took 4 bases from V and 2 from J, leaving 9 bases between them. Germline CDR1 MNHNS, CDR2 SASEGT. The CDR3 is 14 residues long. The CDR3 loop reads CASSAKGGNQPQHF. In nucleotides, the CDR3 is TGTGCCAGCAGTGCCAAGGGGGGCAATCAGCCCCAGCATTTT.

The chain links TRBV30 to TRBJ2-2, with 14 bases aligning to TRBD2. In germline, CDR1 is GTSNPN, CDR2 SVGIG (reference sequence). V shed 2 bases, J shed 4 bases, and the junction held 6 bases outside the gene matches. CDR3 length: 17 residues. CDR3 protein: CAWSRLAGGIGTGELFF. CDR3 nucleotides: TGTGCCTGGAGTAGACTAGCGGGAGGGATAGGCACCGGGGAGCTGTTTTTT.

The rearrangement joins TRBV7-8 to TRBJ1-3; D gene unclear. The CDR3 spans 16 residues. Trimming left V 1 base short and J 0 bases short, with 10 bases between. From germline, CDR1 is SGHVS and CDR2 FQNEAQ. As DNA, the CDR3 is TGTGCCAGCAGCTTAGTTACCGGTGCCTCTGGAAACACCATATATTTT. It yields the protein CASSLVTGASGNTIYF. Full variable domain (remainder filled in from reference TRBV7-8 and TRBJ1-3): GAGVSQSPRYKVAKRGQDVALRCDPISGHVSLFWYQQALGQGPEFLTYFQNEAQLDKSGLPSDRFFAERPEGSVSTLKIQRTQQEDSAVYLCASSLVTGASGNTIYFGEGSWLTVV.

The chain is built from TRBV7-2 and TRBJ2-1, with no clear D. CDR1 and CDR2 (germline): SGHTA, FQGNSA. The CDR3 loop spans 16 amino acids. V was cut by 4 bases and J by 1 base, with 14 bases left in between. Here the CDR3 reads CASSSPPSWSYNEQFF. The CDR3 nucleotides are TGTGCCAGCAGCTCGCCCCCGAGTTGGTCCTACAATGAGCAGTTCTTC.

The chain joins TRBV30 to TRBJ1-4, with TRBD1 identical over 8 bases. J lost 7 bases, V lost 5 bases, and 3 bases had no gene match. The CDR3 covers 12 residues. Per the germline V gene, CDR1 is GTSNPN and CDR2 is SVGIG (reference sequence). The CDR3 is CAWRDRGEKLFF. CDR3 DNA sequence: TGTGCCTGGCGAGACAGGGGTGAAAAACTGTTTTTT. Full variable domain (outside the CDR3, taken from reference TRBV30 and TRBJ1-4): SQTIHQWPATLVQPVGSPLSLECTVEGTSNPNLYWYRQAAGRGLQLLFYSVGIGQISSEVPQNLSASRPQDRQFILSSKKLLLSDSGFYLCAWRDRGEKLFFGSGTQLSVL.

The CDR3 protein is CASSLSQGDTEAFF. CDR3 sequence (DNA): TGTGCCAGCAGCTTAAGCCAGGGGGACACTGAAGCTTTCTTT. V is TRBV7-9 and J is TRBJ1-1; TRBD1 aligns across 7 bases. The germline V gene has CDR1 SEHNR and CDR2 FQNEAQ (reference sequence). V trimming: 2 bases; J trimming: 3 bases; junction bases outside the gene matches: 3. This CDR3 has 14 residues.

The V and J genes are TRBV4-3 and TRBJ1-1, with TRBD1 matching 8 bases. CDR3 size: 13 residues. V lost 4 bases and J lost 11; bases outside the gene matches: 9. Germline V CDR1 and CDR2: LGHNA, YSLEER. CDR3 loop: CASSPPSGGFAFF. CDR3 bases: TGCGCCAGCAGCCCCCCCTCAGGGGGCTTCGCTTTCTTT.

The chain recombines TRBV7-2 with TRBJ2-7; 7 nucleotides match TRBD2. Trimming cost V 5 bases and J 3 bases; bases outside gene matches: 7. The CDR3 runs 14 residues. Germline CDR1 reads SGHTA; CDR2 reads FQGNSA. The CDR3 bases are TGTGCCAGCAGCCCTTCGGGGGGACTCTACGAGCAGTACTTC. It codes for CASSPSGGLYEQYF.

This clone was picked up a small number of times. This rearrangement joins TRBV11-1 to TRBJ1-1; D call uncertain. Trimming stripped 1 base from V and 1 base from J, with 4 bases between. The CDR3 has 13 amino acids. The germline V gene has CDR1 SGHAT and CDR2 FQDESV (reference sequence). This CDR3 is CASSLGGNTEAFF. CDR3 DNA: TGTGCCAGCAGCTTAGGAGGGAACACTGAAGCTTTCTTT.

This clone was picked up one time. CDR3 region: CAIPAQASSYEQYF. In DNA, the CDR3 is TGTGCCATCCCCGCGCAGGCCAGCTCCTACGAGCAGTACTTC. The chain is built from TRBV6-1 and TRBJ2-7; D call uncertain. The CDR3 contains 14 residues. The germline V gene encodes CDR1 MNHNS and CDR2 SASEGT. V was clipped by 10 bases and J by 0 bases, with 16 bases between them.

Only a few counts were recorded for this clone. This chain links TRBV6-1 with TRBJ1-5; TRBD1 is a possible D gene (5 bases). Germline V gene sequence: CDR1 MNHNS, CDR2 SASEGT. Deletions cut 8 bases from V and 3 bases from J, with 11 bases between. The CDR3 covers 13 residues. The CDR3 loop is CASGRGYNQPQHF. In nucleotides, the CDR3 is TGTGCCAGCGGGAGGGGCTACAATCAGCCCCAGCATTTT.

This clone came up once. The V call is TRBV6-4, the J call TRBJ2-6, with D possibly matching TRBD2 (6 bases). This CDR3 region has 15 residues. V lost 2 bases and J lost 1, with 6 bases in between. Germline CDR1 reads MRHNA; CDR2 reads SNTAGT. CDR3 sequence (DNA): TGTGCCAGCAGTGACGGAGGGTCTGGGGCCAACGTCCTGACTTTC. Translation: CASSDGGSGANVLTF.